A few counts support the clone carrying this TCR beta chain. Its specificity is not known. CDR1 DFQATT and CDR2 SNEGSKA come from the germline V gene (reference sequence). Trimming took off 5 bases at V and 5 bases at J, with 23 bases between the two ends. The CDR3 loop spans 16 amino acids. This entry is derived from a study of blood T cells in healthy people across ages. Through a sample-barcoded 5' primer and a J-beta primer mix, a second PCR was run for roughly 7 to 12 cycles. Every molecule of cDNA carried a tag from a template-switch adaptor with 12 random nucleotides. Via MiXCR, TCRdb re-called the 5' RACE reads, giving one row per CDR3 protein. The data contain approximately 670,000 distinct CDR3 sequences, around 41% of them singletons. The study, taken as a whole, reports: Donors of long life had a larger count of naive CD4+ cells and greater diversity than aged donors.

The J gene is TRBJ2-3, the V gene TRBV20-1, with D perhaps matching TRBD2 (5 bases). This receptor was taken from a man aged 80 or over in good health. Material for sequencing was blood. The CDR3 region has the DNA TGCAGTGCTCCGCCCGGTGGGGAGCTCTGGGGAGATACGCAGTATTTT. Its protein is CSAPPGGELWGDTQYF.